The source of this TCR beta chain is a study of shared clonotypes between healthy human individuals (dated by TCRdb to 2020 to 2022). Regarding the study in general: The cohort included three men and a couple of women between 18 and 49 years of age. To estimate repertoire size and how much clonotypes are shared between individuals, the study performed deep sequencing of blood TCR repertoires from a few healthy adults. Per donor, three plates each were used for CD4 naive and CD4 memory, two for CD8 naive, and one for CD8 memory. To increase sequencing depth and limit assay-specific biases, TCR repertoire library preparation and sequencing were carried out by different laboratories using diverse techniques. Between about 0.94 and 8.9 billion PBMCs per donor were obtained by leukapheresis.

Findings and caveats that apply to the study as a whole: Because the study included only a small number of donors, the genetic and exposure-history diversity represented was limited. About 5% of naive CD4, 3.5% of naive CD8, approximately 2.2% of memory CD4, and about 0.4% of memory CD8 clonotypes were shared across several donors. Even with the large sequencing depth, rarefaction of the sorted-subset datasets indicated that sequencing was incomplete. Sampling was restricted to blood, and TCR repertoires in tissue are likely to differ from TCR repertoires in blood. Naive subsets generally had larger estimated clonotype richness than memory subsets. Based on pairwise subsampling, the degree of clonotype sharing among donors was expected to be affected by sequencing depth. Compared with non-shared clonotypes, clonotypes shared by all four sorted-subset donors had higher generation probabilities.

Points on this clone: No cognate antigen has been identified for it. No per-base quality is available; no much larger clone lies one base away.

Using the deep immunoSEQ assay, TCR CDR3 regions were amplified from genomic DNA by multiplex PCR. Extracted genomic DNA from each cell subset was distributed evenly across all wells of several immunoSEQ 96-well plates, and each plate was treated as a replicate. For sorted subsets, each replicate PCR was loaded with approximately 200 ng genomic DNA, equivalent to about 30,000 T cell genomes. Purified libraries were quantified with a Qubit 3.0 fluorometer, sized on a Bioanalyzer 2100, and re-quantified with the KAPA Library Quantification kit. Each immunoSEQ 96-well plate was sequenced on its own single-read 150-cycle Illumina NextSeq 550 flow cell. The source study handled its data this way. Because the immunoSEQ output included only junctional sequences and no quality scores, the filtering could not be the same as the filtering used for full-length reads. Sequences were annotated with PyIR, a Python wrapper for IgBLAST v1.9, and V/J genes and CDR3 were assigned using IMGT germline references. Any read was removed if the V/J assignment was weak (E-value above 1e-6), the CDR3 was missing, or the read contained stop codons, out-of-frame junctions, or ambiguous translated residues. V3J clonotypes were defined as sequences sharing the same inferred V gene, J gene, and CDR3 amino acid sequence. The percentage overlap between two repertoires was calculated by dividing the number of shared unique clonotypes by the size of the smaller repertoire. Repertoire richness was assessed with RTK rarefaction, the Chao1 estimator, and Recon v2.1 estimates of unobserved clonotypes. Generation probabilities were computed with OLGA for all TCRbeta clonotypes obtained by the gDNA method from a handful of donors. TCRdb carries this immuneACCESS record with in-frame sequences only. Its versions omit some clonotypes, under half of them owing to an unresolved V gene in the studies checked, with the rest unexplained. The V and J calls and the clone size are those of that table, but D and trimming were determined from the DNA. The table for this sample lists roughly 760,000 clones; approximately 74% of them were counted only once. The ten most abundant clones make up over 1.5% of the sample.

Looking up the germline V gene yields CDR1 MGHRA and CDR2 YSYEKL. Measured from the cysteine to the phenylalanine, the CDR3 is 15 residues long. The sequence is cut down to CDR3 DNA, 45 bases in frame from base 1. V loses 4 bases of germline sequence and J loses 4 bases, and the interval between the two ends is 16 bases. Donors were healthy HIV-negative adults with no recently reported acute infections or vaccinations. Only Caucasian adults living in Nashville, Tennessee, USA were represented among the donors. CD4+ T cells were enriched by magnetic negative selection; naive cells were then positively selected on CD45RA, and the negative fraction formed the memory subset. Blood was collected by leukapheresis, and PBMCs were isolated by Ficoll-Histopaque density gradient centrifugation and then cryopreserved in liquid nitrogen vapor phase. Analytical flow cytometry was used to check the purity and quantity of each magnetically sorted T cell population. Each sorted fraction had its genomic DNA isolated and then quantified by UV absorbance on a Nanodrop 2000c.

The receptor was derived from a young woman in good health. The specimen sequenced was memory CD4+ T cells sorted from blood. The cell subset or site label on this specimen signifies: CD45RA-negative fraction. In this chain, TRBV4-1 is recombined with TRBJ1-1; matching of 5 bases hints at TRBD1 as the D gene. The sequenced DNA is TGCGCCAGCAGCCGAGGTGGGGGGGGTCTCACTGAAGCTTTCTTT. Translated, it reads CASSRGGGGLTEAFF.